The entry below describes one TCR beta chain. Followed over time, Seattle patients had been enrolled while infection was active. This specimen belongs to a study of blood T cell repertoires in COVID-19. Original processing methods: Amplified reference gene primers provided the basis for estimating nucleated cell counts. Here immunoSEQ multiplex PCR was the method, and the copy in TCRdb shows in-frame clones only, minus some. D and trimming were read from the DNA, whereas the V and J calls and clone size are those reported in that table. The data contain about 120,000 clones, around 90% of them singletons. V lost 6 bases and J lost 0; bases outside the gene matches: 10. The CDR3 loop spans 16 amino acids. Germline V CDR1 and CDR2: SGHTA, FQGTGA.

The V call is TRBV7-3, the J call TRBJ1-1; 7 bases match TRBD1. This receptor was identified in a woman aged 55-75 years with COVID-19, enrolled during active disease. Sequenced material: peripheral blood. CDR3 nucleotides: TGTGCCAGCAGGTTACAGGGGACGCACATGAACACTGAAGCTTTCTTT. It translates to CASRLQGTHMNTEAFF.